These 25 T cell receptor beta chains originate from one sample sequenced in a study of blood T cells in healthy people across ages (dated by TCRdb to the mid-2010s). Library generation was performed with 5' RACE. Sequenced on an Illumina HiSeq 2500. The second PCR ran for about 7 to 11 cycles and used a J-beta primer mix along with a sample-barcoded 5' primer. TCRdb itself trimmed the public reads at Q25 with fastp, ran MiXCR and retained productive beta chains. Each entry is one CDR3 protein sequence, shown with its most common DNA and genes. The table for this sample lists 1.5 million to 2 million distinct CDR3 sequences; 28% of them were counted only once. The top ten constitute over 7% of the sample. Sequencing was done on a sample of blood. Source of these receptors: a woman younger than 45 in good health.

The V call is TRBV29-1, the J call TRBJ2-1, with 8 bases identical to TRBD2. V lost 4 bases, J lost 8 bases, and 7 bases stayed unmatched. This CDR3 has 13 amino acids. CDR1 SQVTM and CDR2 ANQGSEA come from the germline V gene. Here the CDR3 DNA reads TGCAGCGTTGTTTACGGGGGACTAGATGAGCAGTTCTTC. Protein sequence: CSVVYGGLDEQFF.

This chain joins TRBV6-2 or TRBV6-3 and TRBJ2-5, with 13 nucleotides matching TRBD2. CDR1 MNHEY and CDR2 SVGEGT come from the germline V gene. This CDR3 comprises 14 residues. With 6 bases clipped from V and 11 bases from J, the junction kept 9 bases outside the gene matches. The CDR3 DNA sequence: TGTGCCAGCAGACCGGGACTAGCGGGGAATGAGCAGTACTTC. Amino acids: CASRPGLAGNEQYF.

This clonotype was seen more than once but under ten times. V gene TRBV12-5 combines with J gene TRBJ2-1; D not certain. The CDR3 length is 13 residues. CDR1 LGHNT and CDR2 FRNRAP come from the germline V gene. The germline V and J ends were trimmed by 1 base and 9 bases, with 10 bases remaining between them. In nucleotides, the CDR3 is TGTGCTAGTGGTTTGGAGGCCAGCAGTGAGCAGTTCTTC. It specifies CASGLEASSEQFF. The whole variable domain, filled in from reference TRBV12-5 and TRBJ2-1, reads DARVTQTPRHKVTEMGQEVTMRCQPILGHNTVFWYRQTMMQGLELLAYFRNRAPLDDSGMPKDRFSAEMPDATLATLKIQPSEPRDSAVYFCASGLEASSEQFFGPGTRLTVL.

In its sample, this clonotype was seen many times. V gene TRBV29-1 combines with J gene TRBJ2-1; TRBD1 aligns across 9 bases. Unmatched junction bases numbered 2, after V lost 4 bases and J lost 4 bases. CDR3 length equals 13 residues. Germline V CDR1 and CDR2: SQVTM, ANQGSEA. The CDR3 DNA follows: TGCAGCGTTGCTGGGACAGGGTACAATGAGCAGTTCTTC. This gives the protein CSVAGTGYNEQFF.

This clonotype was seen more than once but under ten times. The genes are TRBV4-1 and TRBJ2-3; 9 positions match TRBD1. The CDR3 contains 16 residues. Germline V gene data show CDR1 as MGHRA and CDR2 as YSYEKL. V shed 5 bases and J 4 bases; nucleotides not matched to a gene: 10. CDR3 in amino acids: CASSSRDRVLSDTQYF. The DNA for the CDR3 is TGCGCCAGCAGCTCGCGGGACAGGGTCCTTTCAGATACGCAGTATTTT.

The V and J genes are TRBV15 and TRBJ1-5; D unclear. The germline CDR1 and CDR2 sequences are LNHNV and YYDKDF (reference sequence). Trimming shortened V by 0 bases and J by 3 bases, and 12 bases separated the two germline ends. The CDR3 extends over 16 amino acids. In nucleotides, the CDR3 is TGTGCCACCAGCAGAGATCGCGGCGGCCCCAATCAGCCCCAGCATTTT. Amino acid sequence: CATSRDRGGPNQPQHF.

This CDR3 reads CASSQPGLAYLNEQFF. CDR3 coding DNA: TGCGCCAGCAGCCAGCCGGGACTAGCGTACCTCAATGAGCAGTTCTTC. The chain recombines TRBV4-1 with TRBJ2-1; the match to TRBD2 covers 10 bases. Germline values: CDR1 MGHRA, CDR2 YSYEKL. Trimming took 3 bases from V and 6 from J; bases not matched to a gene: 8. The CDR3 consists of 16 residues.

This chain links TRBV6-5 with TRBJ1-2; maybe TRBD1 (5 bases). The CDR3 spans 14 residues. Germline V gene data show CDR1 as MNHEY and CDR2 as SVGAGI. V was cut by 1 base and J by 4 bases, with 10 bases left in between. CDR3 sequence (DNA): TGTGCCAGCAGTTACTTCAGGGATCGCTATGGCTACACCTTC. Encoded protein: CASSYFRDRYGYTF.

For this clonotype: The junction differs from germline at one of its ends, possibly a read error. The chain uses TRBV12-3 or TRBV12-4 and TRBJ2-3; D could derive from TRBD1 or TRBD2 (5 bases each). This CDR3 has 14 amino acids. The CDR3 sequence: CASSYEGSTDAQYF. The CDR3 DNA reads TGTGCCAGCAGTTACGAGGGGAGCACAGATGCGCAGTATTTT.

V gene TRBV2 combines with J gene TRBJ2-3; D gene uncertain. This CDR3 is 16 amino acids long. Germline assignment: CDR1 SNHLY and CDR2 FYNNEI. Trimming took off 4 bases at V and 4 bases at J, with 18 bases between the two ends. CDR3 in amino acids: CASSGRRLTISDTQYF. DNA of the CDR3: TGTGCCAGCAGTGGTCGACGGCTGACGATTTCAGATACGCAGTATTTT.

The chain links TRBV7-2 to TRBJ1-2; D gene unclear. CDR1 is SGHTA and CDR2 is FQGNSA in the germline V gene. CDR3 length equals 12 residues. Trimming cost V 5 bases and J 8 bases, with 12 bases left between them. The CDR3 reads CASSPVFTGYTF. CDR3 bases: TGTGCCAGCAGCCCAGTATTCACGGGCTACACCTTC.

For this clonotype: One base away lies a much larger clone, so this may be a sequencing read error. The chain uses TRBV29-1 and TRBJ2-7; TRBD1 is a possible D gene (6 bases). This CDR3 spans 15 amino acids. The germline V gene has CDR1 SQVTM and CDR2 ANQGSEA. Trimming cost V 7 bases and J 7 bases, with 26 bases left between them. This CDR3 is CSATLRDRTYNEQYF. CDR3 coding DNA: TGCAGCGCCACCCTCCGTGACAGGACCTACAATGAGCAGTACTTC.

The chain couples TRBV19 to TRBJ1-5, with D uncertain. Trimming removed 3 bases at V and 0 bases at J, with 6 bases between. Looked up from germline, CDR1 is LNHDA and CDR2 is SQIVND (reference sequence). This CDR3 contains 14 residues. CDR3 protein: CASSIGYSNQPQHF. The CDR3, as DNA: TGTGCCAGTAGTATCGGATATAGCAATCAGCCCCAGCATTTT.

The chain links TRBV5-1 to TRBJ2-5, with D possibly being TRBD1 (5 bases). Germline V gives CDR1 SGHRS, CDR2 YFSETQ. The CDR3 extends over 15 amino acids. V lost 1 base and J lost 6, with 16 bases in between. CDR3 amino acids: CASSLRATDGKTQYF. As DNA, the CDR3 is TGCGCCAGCAGCTTGAGGGCGACAGATGGAAAGACCCAGTACTTC.

In its sample, this clonotype was seen a few times. One end of the junction fails to match germline, which may point to a read error. The chain recombines TRBV7-6 with TRBJ2-7; no firm D call. The CDR3 is made up of 14 amino acids. CDR1 is SGHVS and CDR2 is FNYEAQ in the germline V gene. The CDR3 spells CTSSLAADPYEQYF. Written as DNA, the CDR3 is TGTACCAGCAGCTTAGCCGCAGATCCCTACGAGCAGTACTTC.

This clonotype was picked up a small number of times. The gene calls are TRBV7-9 and TRBJ2-2, with D unresolved. This CDR3 has 16 amino acids. Germline V gives CDR1 SEHNR, CDR2 FQNEAQ (reference sequence). V was shortened by 5 bases and J by 2 bases, with 15 bases between the two germline ends. The CDR3 region is CASSQGRNPNTGELFF. The DNA for the CDR3 is TGTGCCAGCAGCCAAGGGCGCAACCCTAACACCGGGGAGCTGTTTTTT.

As concerns this clonotype: With a much larger clone just one base away, this may be a read error. The conserved phenylalanine or tryptophan is not found at the CDR3 terminus, so this likely reflects a read error. The chain combines TRBV12-3 or TRBV12-4 with TRBJ2-1; 8 bases map to TRBD2. CDR3 length: 13 amino acids. V shed 6 bases, J shed 5 bases, and the junction held 3 bases outside the gene matches. CDR3 loop: CASSRTSNNEQFC. CDR3 nucleotides: TGTGCCAGCAGCAGGACTAGCAACAATGAGCAGTTCTGC.

V and J are TRBV10-3 and TRBJ2-1, with D unclear. Germline assignment: CDR1 ENHRY and CDR2 SYGVKD. Trimming stripped 1 base from V and 0 bases from J, with 10 bases between. This CDR3 is 16 amino acids long. The CDR3 DNA follows: TGTGCCATCAGTGAGTTGGACCCCTTCTCCTACAATGAGCAGTTCTTC. Its translation is CAISELDPFSYNEQFF.

This clonotype turned up a few times. J is TRBJ2-1 and V is TRBV27; TRBD2 matches 11 bases. This CDR3 spans 17 amino acids. The germline V gene has CDR1 MNHEY and CDR2 SMNVEV (reference sequence). V trimming: 3 bases; J trimming: 10 bases; junction bases outside the gene matches: 14. In DNA form, the CDR3 reads TGTGCCAGCAGTTTGCCTGGGGCGACTAGCGGGATTAGGGAGCAGTTCTTC. This sequence encodes CASSLPGATSGIREQFF.

The chain links TRBV2 to TRBJ2-2; possibly TRBD1 or TRBD2 for D (5 bases each). The CDR3 sequence is 14 residues long. Trimming stripped 8 bases from V and 2 bases from J, with 12 bases between. The germline V gene has CDR1 SNHLY and CDR2 FYNNEI. The CDR3: CASQWGPNTGELFF. The CDR3, as DNA: TGTGCCAGCCAATGGGGACCAAACACCGGGGAGCTGTTTTTT. Drawing the rest from reference TRBV2 and TRBJ2-2, the complete variable domain is EPEVTQTPSHQVTQMGQEVILRCVPISNHLYFYWYRQILGQKVEFLVSFYNNEISEKSEIFDDQFSVERPDGSNFTLKIRSTKLEDSAMYFCASQWGPNTGELFFGEGSRLTVL.

The J gene is TRBJ2-1, the V gene TRBV9, with TRBD2 as a possible D gene (6 bases). The germline gives CDR1 SGDLS, CDR2 YYNGEE. The ends were cut back, 4 bases at V and 3 bases at J, with 14 bases in the middle. The CDR3 covers 15 residues. CDR3 loop: CASSSRRDVYNEQFF. The DNA for the CDR3 is TGTGCCAGCAGCTCTAGGAGGGATGTCTACAATGAGCAGTTCTTC.

The chain employs TRBV6-5 and TRBJ2-3, with D unclear. Germline CDR1 MNHEY, CDR2 SVGAGI. The CDR3 length is 15 residues. The V and J ends lost 4 bases and 5 bases respectively, with 16 bases between them. In DNA form, the CDR3 reads TGTGCCAGCAGTTCTACTCGGCGGAGAGTAGATACGCAGTATTTT. Amino acid sequence: CASSSTRRRVDTQYF.

In its sample, this clonotype was seen a few times. The V gene is TRBV2, the J gene TRBJ2-3, with D tentatively TRBD2 (7 bases). Germline V lookup: CDR1 SNHLY, CDR2 FYNNEI. Trimming removed 8 bases from V and 4 bases from J, with 16 bases in between. CDR3 size: 14 residues. The CDR3 protein is CASRGEGGPDTQYF. The CDR3 DNA sequence: TGTGCCAGCCGAGGGGAGGGGGGCCCAGATACGCAGTATTTT.

This chain uses TRBV5-1 with TRBJ2-2, with D perhaps assigned TRBD1 or TRBD2 (5 bases each). Germline V gives CDR1 SGHRS, CDR2 YFSETQ. The CDR3 is 16 residues long. V was pared by 0 bases and J by 0 bases, with 9 bases between. The CDR3 DNA follows: TGCGCCAGCAGCTTGGAGTGGGGGTCGAACACCGGGGAGCTGTTTTTT. Protein sequence: CASSLEWGSNTGELFF.

This clonotype was recorded once. This chain connects TRBV20-1 to TRBJ1-2; D remains ambiguous. V lost 6 bases and J 8 bases, leaving 13 bases between the germline ends. There are 11 residues in the CDR3. Looked up from germline, CDR1 is DFQATT and CDR2 is SNEGSKA (reference sequence). CDR3 in amino acids: CSAARYRGYTF. CDR3 DNA sequence: TGCAGTGCCGCGAGGTACCGGGGCTACACCTTC.